One and the same sample provided the 18 T cell receptor beta chains below, sequenced in a study of T-cell memory formation after mild COVID-19 (dated by TCRdb to about 2021). Library creation used 5' RACE. Sequencing was performed on an Illumina NovaSeq 6000. Using fastp at Q25 and MiXCR, TCRdb reprocessed the public reads and kept productive beta chains. One record per CDR3 amino acid sequence lists the most common genes and DNA. The sample table records about 270,000 distinct CDR3 sequences; around 15% of these occur just once. The ten largest clones capture more than 20% of the sample. The specimen was PBMCs or a T cell subset sorted from them (not recorded which). These receptors originate from a man between 18 and 35 years old who had mild COVID-19 (a few samples of this study predate the infection). The sample titles of this study are shuffled in the database, so cell type and time point are left out; the donor was told from shared clones.

This clonotype was observed a few times. This chain joins TRBV7-3 and TRBJ2-5; D may match TRBD1 or TRBD2 (5 bases each). Germline CDR1 reads SGHTA; CDR2 reads FQGTGA. V shed 5 bases and J shed 3 bases, with 16 bases lying between them. The CDR3 contains 15 residues. For the CDR3, the DNA is TGTGCCAGCAGCACCTTGGCCGGGACGAAAGAGACCCAGTACTTC. As protein: CASSTLAGTKETQYF.

This clonotype came up a few times. The rearrangement links TRBV29-1 to TRBJ2-7, with D tentatively TRBD2 (6 bases). Germline CDR1 SQVTM, CDR2 ANQGSEA. This CDR3 spans 11 amino acids. V lost 2 bases, J lost 6 bases, and 8 bases lay in between. The CDR3 here is CSVELGGEQYV. The CDR3 coding sequence is TGCAGCGTTGAATTGGGGGGCGAGCAGTACGTC.

This clonotype was seen only a few times. V gene TRBV10-3 combines with J gene TRBJ2-7; the D gene could be TRBD1 or TRBD2 (5 bases each). CDR3 size: 15 residues. Trimming took 6 bases from V and 3 from J, leaving 18 bases between them. Germline loops: CDR1 ENHRY, CDR2 SYGVKD. CDR3 amino acids: CAIRADPGRVYEQYF. The CDR3 DNA reads as TGTGCCATCAGGGCGGATCCGGGACGAGTCTACGAGCAGTACTTC.

The chain is built from TRBV29-1 and TRBJ2-7; D not certain. CDR3 size: 14 residues. Germline V gene lookup returns CDR1 SQVTM and CDR2 ANQGSEA. V lost 4 bases, J lost 0 bases, and 13 bases lay in between. The CDR3 DNA reads TGCAGCGTTGGTCCACTTGGTGACTCCTACGAGCAGTACGTC. This encodes CSVGPLGDSYEQYV.

The chain is built from TRBV5-6 and TRBJ1-2; 7 positions agree with TRBD1. Trimming cost V 1 base and J 4 bases; bases outside gene matches: 7. This CDR3 is 15 amino acids long. CDR1 and CDR2 from the germline V gene are SGHDT and YYEEEE. The CDR3 DNA is TGTGCCAGCAGCTTGTCATACAGGGGAGTCTATGGCTACACCTTC. Protein product: CASSLSYRGVYGYTF.

The rearrangement joins TRBV20-1 to TRBJ2-2, with D perhaps TRBD2 (6 bases). The CDR3 spans 15 residues. V was clipped by 6 bases and J by 7 bases, with 21 bases between them. CDR1 is DFQATT and CDR2 is SNEGSKA in the germline V gene (reference sequence). CDR3 in DNA: TGCAGTGCCTCGCGTGGGGGGACTCTCGGCGGGGAGCTGTTTTTT. Its translation: CSASRGGTLGGELFF.

This clonotype came up a few times. This chain links TRBV6-2 or TRBV6-3 with TRBJ2-1; 9 bases agree with TRBD2. CDR1 MNHEY and CDR2 SVGEGT come from the germline V gene. CDR3 length: 13 residues. V dropped 10 bases and J dropped 5; count of bases not matched to a gene: 6. The CDR3 DNA is TGTGCCATCTCTAGCGGGGCCAACAATGAGCAGTTCTTC. It yields the protein CAISSGANNEQFF.

This clonotype came up many times. V usage is TRBV9 and J usage is TRBJ1-2; 7 nucleotides agree with TRBD1. Germline CDR1 reads SGDLS; CDR2 reads YYNGEE. The CDR3 runs to 16 residues. The junction had 12 bases not matched to a gene; V was cut back by 0 bases and J by 7 bases. DNA of the CDR3: TGTGCCAGCAGCGTAGACCCACAGGGGCCTCGACCTGGCTACACCTTC. It encodes CASSVDPQGPRPGYTF.

The rearrangement uses TRBV10-3 and TRBJ2-5, with D uncertain. Trimming took 10 bases from V and 2 from J, leaving 17 bases between them. The germline gives CDR1 ENHRY, CDR2 SYGVKD. The CDR3 is 14 amino acids. CDR3 loop: CATAGPRVQETQYF. In DNA form, the CDR3 reads TGTGCCACCGCTGGGCCGCGCGTACAAGAGACCCAGTACTTC.

In this sample, this clonotype turned up a few times. The chain links TRBV6-2 or TRBV6-3 to TRBJ2-6; TRBD1 agrees at 8 bases. Germline-derived CDR1 and CDR2 are MNHEY and SVGEGT. The length of the CDR3 is 19 residues. J gave up 2 bases and V 10 bases, and 19 bases lay outside the gene matches. CDR3 residues: CATNGVATATGAGANVLTF. The CDR3 DNA is TGTGCCACCAACGGGGTCGCGACGGCGACAGGGGCTGGGGCCAACGTCCTGACTTTC.

The CDR3 DNA is TGTGCCAGCAGCTTAACGGCAGGGCCATTATACAATGAGCAGTTCTTC. Translated: CASSLTAGPLYNEQFF. The chain is built from TRBV7-3 and TRBJ2-1; TRBD1 might be the D (5 bases). This CDR3 is 16 amino acids long. CDR1 is SGHTA, CDR2 FQGTGA, per germline. Deletions cut 0 bases from V and 4 bases from J, with 13 bases between.

This sequence joins TRBV28 and TRBJ1-4; no clear D gene. CDR1 and CDR2 (germline): MDHEN, SYDVKM. The CDR3 extends over 13 amino acids. The ends were cut back, 10 bases at V and 0 bases at J, with 9 bases in the middle. The CDR3 region is CATRGTTNEKLFF. The CDR3 nucleotides are TGTGCCACTCGGGGAACAACTAATGAAAAACTGTTTTTT. Filled out from reference TRBV28 and TRBJ1-4, the complete variable domain reads DVKVTQSSRYLVKRTGEKVFLECVQDMDHENMFWYRQDPGLGLRLIYFSYDVKMKEKGDIPEGYSVSREKKERFSLILESASTNQTSMYLCATRGTTNEKLFFGSGTQLSVL.

This clonotype was seen only a few times. The chain carries TRBV30 and TRBJ2-1; 12 bases match TRBD2. V shed 2 bases and J 9 bases; nucleotides not matched to a gene: 5. Germline CDR1 GTSNPN, CDR2 SVGIG (reference sequence). The CDR3 length is 14 residues. The CDR3 spells CAWSLTSGGVEQFF. The DNA of the CDR3 is TGTGCCTGGAGTTTGACTAGCGGGGGAGTTGAGCAGTTCTTC.

The rearrangement uses TRBV20-1 and TRBJ2-1, with 11 bases that match TRBD2. Germline V gene data show CDR1 as DFQATT and CDR2 as SNEGSKA (reference sequence). With 6 bases clipped from V and 8 bases from J, the junction kept 21 bases outside the gene matches. The CDR3 has 18 residues. The CDR3 loop is CSARGGLAGGSSLDEQFF. Here the CDR3 DNA reads TGCAGTGCGAGGGGGGGGCTAGCGGGGGGCTCCTCCCTCGATGAGCAGTTCTTC.

V is TRBV5-6 and J is TRBJ2-7, with D maybe TRBD1 (5 bases). Germline CDR1 and CDR2: SGHDT and YYEEEE. The V and J ends lost 4 bases and 6 bases respectively, with 20 bases between them. CDR3 length equals 15 residues. The DNA for the CDR3 is TGTGCCAGCAGCCCCTTAAGCCGACAGTCCCCCGAGCAGTACGTC. Protein product: CASSPLSRQSPEQYV.

J is TRBJ2-5 and V is TRBV18; the D is unclear. V was shortened by 2 bases and J by 8 bases, with 15 bases between the two germline ends. This CDR3 region has 14 residues. The germline V gene encodes CDR1 KGHSH and CDR2 LQKENI. CDR3 residues: CASSPSGIRETQYF. CDR3 bases: TGTGCCAGCTCACCATCGGGTATAAGAGAAACCCAGTACTTC.

This clonotype was recorded a few times. This chain connects TRBV6-2 or TRBV6-3 to TRBJ1-1, with 8 bases aligning to TRBD1. Per germline, CDR1 MNHEY and CDR2 SVGEGT. J lost 5 bases, V lost 6 bases, and 14 bases had no gene match. The CDR3 spans 16 residues. CDR3 sequence reads: CASSRDTDRGETEAFF. CDR3 in DNA: TGTGCCAGCAGCCGAGATACCGACAGGGGAGAAACTGAAGCTTTCTTT.

At least ten counts were recorded for this clonotype. The V and J genes are TRBV6-2 or TRBV6-3 and TRBJ2-4, with TRBD1 matching over 7 bases. The CDR3 totals 12 residues. Unmatched junction bases numbered 1, after V lost 6 bases and J lost 5 bases. Germline CDR1 reads MNHEY; CDR2 reads SVGEGT. The CDR3 protein is CASSGTENIQYF. The CDR3, as DNA: TGTGCCAGCAGCGGGACAGAAAACATTCAGTACTTC.